Shown below are 9 T cell receptor beta chains from a single sample sequenced in a study of blood T cell repertoires in COVID-19. The protocol was immunoSEQ multiplex PCR, while the TCRdb copy is restricted to in-frame clones and leaves out a portion. The data hold roughly 410,000 clones, with over 75% observed a single time. The sequenced material came from peripheral blood. The receptors were gathered from a woman between 55 and 75 years old with COVID-19, enrolled during active disease.

The chain employs TRBV6-1 and TRBJ1-5; D may be TRBD1 (6 bases). The CDR3 covers 16 residues. Trimming shortened V by 4 bases and J by 2 bases, and 15 bases separated the two germline ends. CDR1 is MNHNS, CDR2 SASEGT, per germline. This CDR3 reads CASSAQVNRGNQPQHF. The CDR3 DNA sequence: TGTGCCAGCAGTGCGCAGGTGAACAGGGGCAATCAGCCCCAGCATTTT.

As DNA, the CDR3 is TGTGCCAGCAGATCGCGACAGGGCTACGAGCAGTACTTC. It encodes CASRSRQGYEQYF. The V call is TRBV3-1 (or the pseudogene TRBV3-2), the J call TRBJ2-7; TRBD1 aligns across 7 bases. The CDR3 length is 13 residues. In germline, CDR1 is LGHDT, CDR2 YNNKEL (reference sequence). Trimming removed 6 bases from V and 3 bases from J; junction bases left unmatched: 5.

This clone showed up just once. The V and J genes are TRBV27 and TRBJ1-5, with D hard to call. Trimming shortened V by 5 bases and J by 2 bases, and 22 bases separated the two germline ends. The CDR3 runs 18 residues. Germline-derived CDR1 and CDR2 are MNHEY and SMNVEV (reference sequence). The CDR3 protein is CASSRATARGFGNQPQHF. The CDR3 coding sequence is TGTGCCAGCAGTAGGGCCACCGCCCGGGGATTTGGCAATCAGCCCCAGCATTTT.

V is TRBV25-1 and J is TRBJ1-4; 8 nucleotides match TRBD1. Trimming took 4 bases from V and 7 from J; bases not matched to a gene: 11. The CDR3 is 16 residues long. Per the germline V gene, CDR1 is MGHDK and CDR2 is SYGVNS. The CDR3 DNA reads as TGTGCCAGCAGTGGCCTTCTCCCAGGGGGCGGTGAAAAACTGTTTTTT. It codes for CASSGLLPGGGEKLFF.

V is TRBV6-6 and J is TRBJ2-7; no definite D call. Trimming left V 7 bases short and J 3 bases short, with 16 bases between. This CDR3 contains 14 residues. Germline assignment: CDR1 MNHNY and CDR2 SVGAGI (reference sequence). CDR3 amino acids: CASTPTPALYEQYF. The CDR3 nucleotides are TGTGCCAGCACCCCCACACCTGCCCTCTACGAGCAGTACTTC.

V gene TRBV7-2 combines with J gene TRBJ2-7, with D unresolved. This CDR3 spans 14 amino acids. V dropped 2 bases and J dropped 1 base, with 9 bases sitting between them. Germline V gene sequence: CDR1 SGHTA, CDR2 FQGNSA. The CDR3 protein is CASSLSRASYEQYF. CDR3 coding DNA: TGTGCCAGCAGCTTAAGTCGCGCATCCTACGAGCAGTACTTC. The variable domain in full, completed from reference TRBV7-2 and TRBJ2-7, reads GAGVSQSPSNKVTEKGKDVELRCDPISGHTALYWYRQSLGQGLEFLIYFQGNSAPDKSGLPSDRFSAERTGGSVSTLTIQRTQQEDSAVYLCASSLSRASYEQYFGPGTRLTVT.

The CDR3 loop reads CASRPRTSGGALDEQFF. The CDR3 nucleotides read TGTGCCAGCAGGCCACGGACTAGCGGGGGGGCCTTAGATGAGCAGTTCTTC. J is TRBJ2-1 and V is TRBV5-4; 15 bases map to TRBD2. J gave up 8 bases and V 5 bases, and 11 bases lay outside the gene matches. The CDR3 length is 17 residues. The germline CDR1 and CDR2 sequences are SGHNT and YYREEE (reference sequence).

The chain links TRBV7-6 to TRBJ1-5; tentatively, D is TRBD1 (5 bases). This CDR3 comprises 15 residues. Germline assignment: CDR1 SGHVS and CDR2 FNYEAQ. V was clipped by 0 bases and J by 2 bases, with 8 bases between them. The CDR3, as DNA: TGTGCCAGCAGCTTAGCGGGGGGGGGCAATCAGCCCCAGCATTTT. Its protein product is CASSLAGGGNQPQHF.

The CDR3 region is CASSPRTPGFGANVLTF. The CDR3 nucleotides read TGTGCCAGTAGTCCCCGGACACCCGGGTTTGGGGCCAACGTCCTGACTTTC. The genes are TRBV19 and TRBJ2-6, with D perhaps matching TRBD1 (5 bases). CDR1 is LNHDA, CDR2 SQIVND, per germline (reference sequence). The CDR3 spans 17 residues. The V and J ends lost 5 bases and 3 bases respectively, with 17 bases between them.